The rows below give T cell receptor beta chains drawn from one sample of a study of T cells in Graves' hyperthyroidism and ophthalmopathy. MiXCR, applied by TCRdb to the multiplex PCR reads, yields one record per CDR3 protein. Found here are approximately 420,000 distinct CDR3 sequences, 15% of them singletons; the top ten hold around a third. The sequenced sample consisted of blood. These receptors came from a woman aged 25 to 39 with Graves' hyperthyroidism. Each CDR3 is given with its conserved first and last residue. The listing skips clone size in some rows; elsewhere it reads once, few, many or a size class.

size: few; V: TRBV14; J: TRBJ1-1; CDR3: CASSPLGAEAFF
size: .; V: TRBV5-1; J: TRBJ1-3; CDR3: CASGLAARTSGNTIYF
size: many; V: TRBV20-1; J: TRBJ2-7; CDR3: CSARDQGAPLGVEQYF
size: .; V: TRBV19; J: TRBJ2-2; CDR3: CATTLANTGELFF
size: many; V: TRBV5-1; J: TRBJ2-5; CDR3: CASSLGGAQETQYF
size: .; V: TRBV18; J: TRBJ2-1; CDR3: CASSPLAGAIYNEQFF
size: few; V: TRBV29-1; J: TRBJ2-6; CDR3: CSVGNSGTLSGANVLTF
size: few; V: TRBV5-6; J: TRBJ2-5; CDR3: CASTLGGILRETQYF
size: .; V: TRBV24-1; J: TRBJ2-1; CDR3: CATSDGRLFNEQFF
size: few; V: TRBV18; J: TRBJ1-1; CDR3: CASSPQGSDTEAFF
size: .; V: TRBV11-2; J: TRBJ2-7; CDR3: CASSLESGSYEQYF
size: .; V: TRBV7-3; J: TRBJ1-2; CDR3: CASSLDGEDYGYTF
size: .; V: TRBV5-6; J: TRBJ1-2; CDR3: CASSLGQWYGYTF
size: .; V: TRBV19; J: TRBJ1-1; CDR3: CASSIGGPGAEAFF
size: .; V: TRBV6-1; J: TRBJ1-5; CDR3: CASSQRGFSNQPQHF
size: few; V: TRBV7-2; J: TRBJ1-2; CDR3: CASSFTPRDYGYTF
size: many; V: TRBV28; J: TRBJ2-1; CDR3: CASTPGGYNEQFF
size: .; V: TRBV19; J: TRBJ2-5; CDR3: CASTPAGQETQYF
size: many; V: TRBV12-3/TRBV12-4; J: TRBJ2-7; CDR3: CASSPFLAAYEQYF
size: few; V: TRBV6-1; J: TRBJ1-2; CDR3: CASISNYGYTF
size: .; V: TRBV9; J: TRBJ2-1; CDR3: CASSVNRGPYNEQFF
size: few; V: TRBV28; J: TRBJ1-4; CDR3: CASSSGTGGWNEKLFF
size: many; V: TRBV20-1; J: TRBJ2-1; CDR3: CSASSLDYSYNEQFF
size: few; V: TRBV20-1; J: TRBJ2-3; CDR3: CSANSGTGLFPDTQYF
size: many; V: TRBV29-1; J: TRBJ2-3; CDR3: CSAPGSLITDTQYF
size: many; V: TRBV20-1; J: TRBJ2-3; CDR3: CSASGYADTQYF
size: few; V: TRBV12-3/TRBV12-4; J: TRBJ2-2; CDR3: CASSRGLLANTGELFF
size: many; V: TRBV6-1; J: TRBJ2-2; CDR3: CASSDQLGRELFF
size: .; V: TRBV7-8; J: TRBJ2-7; CDR3: CASSPGVTAGVSYEQYF